Listed here are 25 T cell receptor beta chains from one sample, sequenced in a study of blood T cells in healthy people across ages. Together with a sample-barcoded 5' primer, a J-beta primer mix was included in a second PCR lasting 7 to 11 cycles. TCRdb called the 5' RACE reads again in MiXCR, with one record for every CDR3 protein. The sample shows just under 750,000 distinct CDR3 sequences, 22% of them seen only once. The sequenced sample was blood. The receptors here all came from a man between 65 and 85 years old in good health.

The sample holds a few counts of this clonotype. The J gene is TRBJ2-6, the V gene TRBV6-6, with D perhaps TRBD1 (5 bases). The ends were cut back, 3 bases at V and 3 bases at J, with 6 bases in the middle. Germline CDR1 reads MNHNY; CDR2 reads SVGAGI (reference sequence). The CDR3 contains 14 residues. CDR3 DNA sequence: TGTGCCAGCAGTTATAGGGGTGGGGCCAACGTCCTGACTTTC. Its translation: CASSYRGGANVLTF.

The chain is built from TRBV29-1 and TRBJ2-7; D unclear. The end of the DNA fits TRBJ2-1 better, so the J call may be wrong. From germline, CDR1 is SQVTM and CDR2 ANQGSEA. The CDR3 extends over 13 amino acids. The CDR3 sequence: CSADRQGINEQFF. DNA for the CDR3: TGCAGCGCTGATAGACAAGGGATTAATGAGCAGTTCTTC.

The V gene is TRBV19, the J gene TRBJ1-2, with TRBD1 matching over 11 bases. Germline CDR1 is LNHDA and CDR2 is SQIVND (reference sequence). The ends lost 9 bases at V and 4 bases at J; junction bases unmatched: 7. This CDR3 region has 14 residues. CDR3 DNA sequence: TGTGCCAGCCTGGGGGACAGGGGGGTCTATGGCTACACCTTC. This encodes CASLGDRGVYGYTF.

This clonotype was counted a few times. This chain uses TRBV18 with TRBJ2-4, with 7 bases fitting TRBD1. The ends lost 4 bases at V and 8 bases at J; junction bases unmatched: 26. CDR1 KGHSH and CDR2 LQKENI come from the germline V gene. This CDR3 has 20 amino acids. Here the CDR3 reads CASSQTGQSLGTALGYIQYF. The CDR3, as DNA: TGTGCCAGCTCACAAACGGGACAGTCATTAGGAACTGCTCTGGGGTACATTCAGTACTTC.

The chain has TRBV5-6 and TRBJ2-3, with 15 bases identical to TRBD2. The V gene end was trimmed by 7 bases and the J gene end by 6 bases; junction bases not matched to a gene: 12. Per the germline V gene, CDR1 is SGHDT and CDR2 is YYEEEE. CDR3 length: 17 residues. CDR3 nucleotide sequence: TGTGCCAGCGGACCCGTTGGACTAGCGGGAGGGCCTGATACGCAGTATTTT. This codes for CASGPVGLAGGPDTQYF.

The table lists this clonotype with many counts. The V call is TRBV7-3, the J call TRBJ2-3; the D is unclear. This CDR3 contains 13 residues. V shed 5 bases and J shed 1 base, with 7 bases lying between them. CDR1 SGHTA and CDR2 FQGTGA come from the germline V gene. CDR3 bases: TGTGCCAGCAGCACACGACGCACAGATACGCAGTATTTT. It encodes CASSTRRTDTQYF.

This clonotype was counted only a few times. The rearrangement uses TRBV12-3 or TRBV12-4 and TRBJ2-5, with no clear D. Between the trimmed V and J ends, which lost 3 bases and 7 bases, there was a span of 12 bases. The CDR3 has 13 amino acids. The CDR3 is CASSFPDRSTQYF. As DNA, the CDR3 is TGTGCCAGCAGTTTCCCGGACCGCTCGACCCAGTACTTC.

In this sample, this clonotype turned up a few times. The chain couples TRBV6-5 to TRBJ2-5, with D maybe TRBD1 (5 bases). V was trimmed by 5 bases and J by 5 bases, leaving 15 bases between them. The V gene's germline CDR1 is MNHEY and CDR2 SVGAGI. This CDR3 spans 14 amino acids. The CDR3 DNA reads as TGTGCCAGCAGTCCGGGTTCAGGGTGGGAGACCCAGTACTTC. Its protein product is CASSPGSGWETQYF.

This clonotype has only a few counts. The rearrangement joins TRBV5-1 to TRBJ2-7, with 10 bases that match TRBD2. Germline V gives CDR1 SGHRS, CDR2 YFSETQ. J lost 4 bases, V lost 1 base, and 2 bases had no gene match. There are 14 residues in the CDR3. This CDR3 is CASSLSSGGYEQYF. The CDR3 bases are TGCGCCAGCAGCTTGTCTAGCGGGGGTTACGAGCAGTACTTC.

The chain couples TRBV28 to TRBJ1-3; D gene ambiguous. In germline, CDR1 is MDHEN, CDR2 SYDVKM. The V gene lost 5 bases and the J gene lost 0 bases, with 14 bases spanning the gap. The length of the CDR3 is 16 residues. Written as DNA, the CDR3 is TGTGCCAGCAGTCGTCGACGGAACCTCTCTGGAAACACCATATATTTT. It specifies CASSRRRNLSGNTIYF.

The V and J genes are TRBV7-9 and TRBJ2-1, with D hard to call. V was clipped by 5 bases and J by 0 bases, with 14 bases between them. The CDR3 loop spans 16 amino acids. Germline V CDR1 and CDR2: SEHNR, FQNEAQ (reference sequence). The CDR3 nucleotides are TGTGCCAGCAGCCCTGCTGAAGGTCACTCCTACAATGAGCAGTTCTTC. Translated, it gives CASSPAEGHSYNEQFF. The variable domain in full, completed from reference TRBV7-9 and TRBJ2-1, reads DTGVSQNPRHKITKRGQNVTFRCDPISEHNRLYWYRQTLGQGPEFLTYFQNEAQLEKSRLLSDRFSAERPKGSFSTLEIQRTEQGDSAMYLCASSPAEGHSYNEQFFGPGTRLTVL.

This chain joins TRBV4-1 and TRBJ2-1, with D maybe TRBD1 (6 bases). The end of the DNA aligns better with TRBJ2-5, so the J call may be wrong. From germline, CDR1 is MGHRA and CDR2 YSYEKL. The CDR3 has 15 residues. The CDR3 DNA reads TGCGCCAGCAGCCAAGCTTCGTACAGGGAGGAGACCCAGTACTTC. This codes for CASSQASYREETQYF.

This clonotype showed up many times. The chain combines TRBV20-1 with TRBJ2-6; D is uncertain. V dropped 6 bases and J dropped 0 bases, with 9 bases sitting between them. The CDR3 runs to 14 residues. Looked up from germline, CDR1 is DFQATT and CDR2 is SNEGSKA (reference sequence). This CDR3 reads CSAPTFSGANVLTF. The CDR3 DNA follows: TGCAGTGCCCCCACCTTCTCTGGGGCCAACGTCCTGACTTTC.

This clonotype appeared a few times. The rearrangement uses TRBV14 and TRBJ1-2; 12 bases match TRBD1. This CDR3 spans 18 amino acids. Germline trimming cut 0 bases from V and 8 bases from J; bases unmatched to any gene: 13. CDR1 SGHDN and CDR2 FVKESK come from the germline V gene. CDR3 amino acids: CASSQDGTGGESVYGYTF. Written as DNA, the CDR3 is TGTGCCAGCAGCCAAGACGGGACAGGGGGCGAGTCCGTGTACGGCTACACCTTC.

This chain joins TRBV20-1 and TRBJ1-4; TRBD1 aligns across 9 bases. Germline V gene lookup returns CDR1 DFQATT and CDR2 SNEGSKA (reference sequence). CDR3 length: 13 residues. V lost 5 bases to trimming and J lost 7 bases; unmatched junction nucleotides: 5. The CDR3 spells CSAWDREGEKLFF. The DNA for the CDR3 is TGCAGTGCTTGGGACAGGGAGGGTGAAAAACTGTTTTTT.

The chain is built from TRBV20-1 and TRBJ2-7; D possibly matches TRBD1 or TRBD2 (5 bases each). This CDR3 has 11 residues. Germline V lookup: CDR1 DFQATT, CDR2 SNEGSKA (reference sequence). In DNA form, the CDR3 reads TGCGGGGGTAGTCATCGCGACGAGCAGTACTTC. Translated, it gives CGGSHRDEQYF.

A few counts support this clonotype. V usage is TRBV12-3 or TRBV12-4 and J usage is TRBJ2-3, with 10 bases matching TRBD2. The CDR3 sequence is 15 residues long. Unmatched junction bases numbered 9, after V lost 6 bases and J lost 6 bases. The CDR3 loop is CASSPSGRVLDTQYF. In DNA, the CDR3 is TGTGCCAGCAGCCCCAGCGGGAGGGTCCTCGATACGCAGTATTTT.

The V and J genes are TRBV29-1 and TRBJ1-1; D gene uncertain. Germline V lookup: CDR1 SQVTM, CDR2 ANQGSEA. V was shortened by 6 bases and J by 5 bases, with 7 bases between the two germline ends. The CDR3 runs to 10 residues. CDR3 bases: TGCAGCGTAAGGAGGACTGAAGCTTTCTTT. This encodes CSVRRTEAFF.

The V and J genes are TRBV10-1 and TRBJ2-3; D is undetermined. The CDR3 loop spans 14 amino acids. V dropped 4 bases and J dropped 2 bases, with 10 bases sitting between them. Germline-derived CDR1 and CDR2 are WNHNN and SYGVQD (reference sequence). CDR3 DNA: TGCGCCAGCAGTGGAACGCTTTCCACAGATACGCAGTATTTT. Protein: CASSGTLSTDTQYF.

In its sample, this clonotype was seen a few times. This chain joins TRBV7-9 and TRBJ1-3; the D gene is possibly TRBD1 (5 bases). Germline lookup yields CDR1 SEHNR and CDR2 FQNEAQ (reference sequence). This CDR3 comprises 17 residues. Trimming pared 2 bases from V and 0 bases from J, leaving 14 bases between. This CDR3 reads CASSLRGRESSGNTIYF. CDR3 DNA sequence: TGTGCCAGCAGCTTAAGGGGCAGGGAAAGCTCTGGAAACACCATATATTTT.

The chain couples TRBV21-1 to TRBJ2-3; TRBD2, as called in the table, went unchecked against the DNA. TRBV21-1 is a known pseudogene. The CDR3 is 16 residues long. CDR3 sequence: CASSKEAGLGLNTQYF. CDR3 sequence (DNA): TGTGCCAGCAGCAAAGAGGCCGGACTAGGCCTGAATACGCAGTATTTT.

This clonotype has just a few counts. The chain uses TRBV12-3 or TRBV12-4 and TRBJ2-5, with 7 bases that match TRBD2. The better agreement between TRBJ2-1 and the DNA end casts doubt on the J call. The CDR3 covers 15 residues. Here the CDR3 DNA reads TGTGCCAGCAGTTTCTCAGCGGGGACTTACAATGAGCAGTTCTTC. As protein: CASSFSAGTYNEQFF.

This clonotype was seen a few times. The junction differs from germline at one of its ends, possibly a read error. The gene calls are TRBV20-1 and TRBJ1-1; 7 nucleotides agree with TRBD1. Germline V CDR1 and CDR2: DFQATT, SNEGSKA (reference sequence). The CDR3 covers 14 residues. Here the CDR3 reads CSASTDRRNTEAFF. The CDR3 nucleotides are TGCAGTGCTTCTACGGACAGGCGGAACACTGAGGCTTTCTTT.

This clonotype was found a few times. This sequence joins TRBV2 and TRBJ2-3; 9 nucleotides align to TRBD2. This CDR3 spans 16 amino acids. Per germline, CDR1 SNHLY and CDR2 FYNNEI. With 5 bases clipped from V and 0 bases from J, the junction kept 6 bases outside the gene matches. Written as DNA, the CDR3 is TGTGCCAGCAGTACCGGGACTAGCCCTAGCACAGATACGCAGTATTTT. Translating gives CASSTGTSPSTDTQYF.

At least ten counts were recorded for this clonotype. The CDR3 loop is CASSFSNQPQHF. The DNA of the CDR3 is TGTGCCAGCAGTTTTAGCAATCAGCCCCAGCATTTT. The chain is built from TRBV12-3 or TRBV12-4 and TRBJ1-5; D call uncertain. V gave up 3 bases and J gave up 0 bases, with 0 bases separating them. The CDR3 is 12 residues long.